This T cell receptor beta chain is drawn from a study of monozygotic twins with inflammatory bowel disease. CDR1 and CDR2 from the germline V gene are LNHNV and YYDKDF (reference sequence). The CDR3 is 12 amino acids. TCRdb reprocessed the 5' RACE reads and stores each CDR3 protein as one record, lacking DNA. This specimen shows 40,000 to 45,000 distinct CDR3 sequences; the ten leading clones hold 5.3%. This clonotype was sampled from a human donor with ulcerative colitis or Crohn's disease, or a healthy co-twin of an affected twin (not recorded which). Input material: blood. V and J are TRBV15 and TRBJ2-1. The CDR3 is CATSSLAHEQFF.